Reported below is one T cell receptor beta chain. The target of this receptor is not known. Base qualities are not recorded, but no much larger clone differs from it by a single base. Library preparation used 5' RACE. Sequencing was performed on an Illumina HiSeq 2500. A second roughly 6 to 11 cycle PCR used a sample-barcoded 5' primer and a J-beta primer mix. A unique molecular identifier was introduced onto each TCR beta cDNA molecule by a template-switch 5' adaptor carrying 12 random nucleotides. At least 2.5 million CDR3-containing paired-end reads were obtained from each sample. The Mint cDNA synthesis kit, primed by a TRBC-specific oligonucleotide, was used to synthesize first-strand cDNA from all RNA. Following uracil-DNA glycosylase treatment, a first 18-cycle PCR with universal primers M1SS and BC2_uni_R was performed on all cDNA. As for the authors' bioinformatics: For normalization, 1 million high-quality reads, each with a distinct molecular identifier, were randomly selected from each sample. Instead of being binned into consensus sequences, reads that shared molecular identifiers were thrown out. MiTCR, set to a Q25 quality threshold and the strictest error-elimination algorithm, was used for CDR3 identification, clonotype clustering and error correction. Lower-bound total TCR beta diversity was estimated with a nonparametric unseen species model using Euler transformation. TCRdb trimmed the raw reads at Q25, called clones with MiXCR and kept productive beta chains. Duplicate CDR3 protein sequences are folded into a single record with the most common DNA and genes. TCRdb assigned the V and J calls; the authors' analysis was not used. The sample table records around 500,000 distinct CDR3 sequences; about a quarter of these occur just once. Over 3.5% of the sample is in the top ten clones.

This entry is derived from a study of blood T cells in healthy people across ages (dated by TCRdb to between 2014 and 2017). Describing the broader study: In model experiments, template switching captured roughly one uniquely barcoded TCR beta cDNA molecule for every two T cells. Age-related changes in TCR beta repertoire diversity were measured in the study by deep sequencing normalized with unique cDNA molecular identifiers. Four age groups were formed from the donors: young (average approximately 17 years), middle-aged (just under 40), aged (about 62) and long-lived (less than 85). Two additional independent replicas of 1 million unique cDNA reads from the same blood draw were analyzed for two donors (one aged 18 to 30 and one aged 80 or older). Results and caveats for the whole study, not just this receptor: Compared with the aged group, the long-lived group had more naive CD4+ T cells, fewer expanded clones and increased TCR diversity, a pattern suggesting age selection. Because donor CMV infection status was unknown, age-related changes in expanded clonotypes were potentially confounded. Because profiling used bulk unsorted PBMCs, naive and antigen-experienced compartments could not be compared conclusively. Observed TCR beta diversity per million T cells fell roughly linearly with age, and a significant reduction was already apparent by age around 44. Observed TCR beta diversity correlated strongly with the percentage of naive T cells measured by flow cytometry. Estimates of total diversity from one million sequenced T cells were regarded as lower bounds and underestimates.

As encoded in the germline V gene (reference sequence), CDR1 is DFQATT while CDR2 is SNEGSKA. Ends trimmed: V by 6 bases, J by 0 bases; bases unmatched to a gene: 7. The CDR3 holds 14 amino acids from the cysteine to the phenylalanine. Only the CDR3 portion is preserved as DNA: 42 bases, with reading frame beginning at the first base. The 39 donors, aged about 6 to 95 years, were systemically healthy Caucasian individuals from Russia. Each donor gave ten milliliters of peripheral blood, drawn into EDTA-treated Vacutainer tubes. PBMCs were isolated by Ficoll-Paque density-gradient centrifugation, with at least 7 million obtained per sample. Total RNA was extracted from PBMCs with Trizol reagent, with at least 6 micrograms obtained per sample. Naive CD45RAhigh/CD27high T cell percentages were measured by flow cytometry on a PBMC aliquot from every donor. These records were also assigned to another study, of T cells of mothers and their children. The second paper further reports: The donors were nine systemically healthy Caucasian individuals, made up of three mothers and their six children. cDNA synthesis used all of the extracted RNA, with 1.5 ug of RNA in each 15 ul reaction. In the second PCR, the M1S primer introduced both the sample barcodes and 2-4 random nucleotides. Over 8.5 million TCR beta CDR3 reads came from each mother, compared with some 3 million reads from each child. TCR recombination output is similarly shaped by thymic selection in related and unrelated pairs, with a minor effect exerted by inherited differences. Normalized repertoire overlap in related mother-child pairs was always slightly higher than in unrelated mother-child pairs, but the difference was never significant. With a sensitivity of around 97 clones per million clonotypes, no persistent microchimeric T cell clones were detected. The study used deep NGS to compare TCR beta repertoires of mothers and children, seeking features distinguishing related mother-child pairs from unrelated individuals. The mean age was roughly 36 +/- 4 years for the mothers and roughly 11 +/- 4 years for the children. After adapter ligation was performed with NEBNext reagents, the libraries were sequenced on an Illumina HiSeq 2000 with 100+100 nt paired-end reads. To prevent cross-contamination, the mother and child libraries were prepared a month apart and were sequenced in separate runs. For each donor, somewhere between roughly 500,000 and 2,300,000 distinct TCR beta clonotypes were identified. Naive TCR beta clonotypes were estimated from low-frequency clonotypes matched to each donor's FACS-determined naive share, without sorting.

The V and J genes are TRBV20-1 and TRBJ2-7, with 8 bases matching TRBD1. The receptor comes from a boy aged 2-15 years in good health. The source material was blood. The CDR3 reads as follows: CSAEQGANSYEQYF. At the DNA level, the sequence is TGCAGTGCAGAGCAGGGGGCCAACTCCTACGAGCAGTACTTC.